This TCR beta chain was identified during a study of cytomegalovirus exposure and HLA in healthy donors. Only in-frame clones appear in the TCRdb table, and some are missing; sequencing was by immunoSEQ multiplex PCR. The sample lists about 130,000 clones; 89% were seen once. This sequence originates from a young woman in good health and CMV-seronegative. Material: PBMCs.

In DNA form, the CDR3 reads TGTGCCAGCAGTTTTGGGCAGGGTCGGAACAATGAGCAGTTCTTC. It codes for CASSFGQGRNNEQFF. The chain has TRBV27 and TRBJ2-1; tentatively, D is TRBD1 (5 bases). Germline CDR1 and CDR2: MNHEY and SMNVEV (reference sequence). Between the trimmed V and J ends, which lost 3 bases and 5 bases, there was a span of 14 bases. CDR3 size: 15 residues.